One and the same sample provided the 18 T cell receptor beta chains below, sequenced in a study of post-analysis software for immune sequencing data (dated by TCRdb to between 2015 and 2016). To prepare the library, PCR was applied. Sequenced using an Illumina HiSeq 2500. To reduce PCR and sequencing biases, unique molecular identifiers were built into the TCR beta cDNA libraries. TCRdb reanalyzed the raw reads on its own, using fastp at Q25 for trimming and MiXCR for clone calling, and kept in-frame beta chains. CDR3 protein duplicates are merged, each entry listing the most common genes and DNA. The sample includes about 820,000 distinct CDR3 sequences, with approximately 53% observed a single time. The ten biggest clones cover roughly 4.4% of the sample. Study-level results and caveats: Patients showed significantly higher frequencies than controls for several TRBV segments, among them TRBV5-6, TRBV5-1 and TRBV20-1.

Their cognate antigens are unknown. Material: blood. The receptors come from a girl aged 10 to 17 with multiple sclerosis.

This sequence joins TRBV20-1 and TRBJ2-5; 7 nucleotides line up with TRBD2. Matching the DNA end better, TRBJ2-7 makes the J call doubtful. Germline-derived CDR1 and CDR2 are DFQATT and SNEGSKA (reference sequence). The CDR3 consists of 11 residues. CDR3 in DNA: TGCAGTGCTAGAGGACTAGCCGAGCAGTACTTC. Residues: CSARGLAEQYF.

V is TRBV20-1 and J is TRBJ1-2; maybe TRBD1 (6 bases). Germline CDR1 and CDR2: DFQATT and SNEGSKA (reference sequence). Trimming removed 2 bases from V and 1 base from J, with 11 bases in between. The CDR3 runs 14 residues. CDR3 sequence reads: CSARYRDNNYGYTF. The CDR3, as DNA: TGCAGTGCTAGATACCGGGACAATAACTATGGCTACACCTTC.

This clonotype was observed a handful of times. This chain joins TRBV7-9 and TRBJ2-1; no clear D. Germline V gives CDR1 SEHNR, CDR2 FQNEAQ (reference sequence). There are 16 residues in the CDR3. Trimming took off 4 bases at V and 0 bases at J, with 13 bases between the two ends. This CDR3 is CASSSTRPRSYNEQFF. DNA for the CDR3: TGTGCCAGCAGCTCAACCCGGCCCCGCTCCTACAATGAGCAGTTCTTC.

This clonotype was recorded once. This chain uses TRBV12-5 with TRBJ1-1, with 8 bases aligning to TRBD1. CDR1 is LGHNT, CDR2 FRNRAP, per germline. The V gene end was trimmed by 2 bases and the J gene end by 4 bases; junction bases not matched to a gene: 12. The CDR3 has 17 residues. The CDR3 here is CASGLLGRGRGGTEAFF. The CDR3 DNA reads TGTGCTAGTGGTTTGCTCGGCAGGGGGCGCGGTGGCACTGAAGCTTTCTTT.

The J gene is TRBJ2-7, the V gene TRBV14; D ambiguous. Trimming took 1 base from V and 2 from J, leaving 15 bases between them. The CDR3 sequence is 16 residues long. Germline-derived CDR1 and CDR2 are SGHDN and FVKESK. The CDR3 region has the DNA TGTGCCAGCAGCCAAGTACGGGTTCTTCATCCCTACGAGCAGTACTTC. This encodes CASSQVRVLHPYEQYF.

This rearrangement joins TRBV7-2 to TRBJ1-6; no clear D. The CDR3 sequence is 13 residues long. V lost 4 bases, J lost 13 bases, and 14 bases lay in between. In germline, CDR1 is SGHTA, CDR2 FQGNSA. The CDR3 loop is CASSSQPNPPLHF. The CDR3 coding sequence is TGTGCCAGCAGCTCGCAACCTAATCCCCCCCTCCACTTT.

V and J are TRBV20-1 and TRBJ2-3; 15 nucleotides align to TRBD2. Germline V gives CDR1 DFQATT, CDR2 SNEGSKA (reference sequence). V lost 6 bases and J lost 5; bases outside the gene matches: 6. CDR3 length: 15 residues. The CDR3 protein is CSASGLAGGEDTQYF. CDR3 DNA sequence: TGCAGTGCCTCGGGACTAGCGGGGGGAGAAGATACGCAGTATTTT.

The gene calls are TRBV29-1 and TRBJ2-1; no clear D. The assigned J gene may be wrong: the sequence end matches TRBJ2-7 better. Germline V CDR1 and CDR2: SQVTM, ANQGSEA. The CDR3 is 13 amino acids. The CDR3 DNA reads TGCAGCGTTGTCGCGGAGTGGGTCAATGAGCAGTACTTC. Amino acids: CSVVAEWVNEQYF.

This clonotype has a handful of counts. The chain recombines TRBV10-3 with TRBJ1-5, with no clear D. Germline V gene lookup returns CDR1 ENHRY and CDR2 SYGVKD. This CDR3 has 12 amino acids. V lost 4 bases and J lost 4, with 5 bases in between. This chain's CDR3 is CAISGQNQPQHF. The CDR3 nucleotides read TGTGCCATCAGTGGCCAGAATCAGCCCCAGCATTTT.

This clonotype was counted a single time. This chain joins TRBV7-2 and TRBJ2-7; D possibly corresponds to TRBD2 (6 bases). This CDR3 is built from 15 residues. V was pared by 7 bases and J by 0 bases, with 16 bases between. Germline V CDR1 and CDR2: SGHTA, FQGNSA. CDR3 nucleotide sequence: TGTGCCAGCACCCAATGGGCGGGGAGCTCCTACGAGCAGTACTTC. As protein: CASTQWAGSSYEQYF.

The chain is built from TRBV6-5 and TRBJ1-1, with D possibly being TRBD1 (5 bases). From germline, CDR1 is MNHEY and CDR2 SVGAGI. Trimming took 2 bases from V and 8 from J, leaving 18 bases between them. The CDR3 is 15 amino acids. The CDR3 DNA reads TGTGCCAGCAGTTACCCGCCGGGGCCGGGCACCGAAGCTTTCTTT. Its translation is CASSYPPGPGTEAFF.

The V and J genes are TRBV6-5 and TRBJ2-5; D gene unclear. The CDR3 runs to 17 residues. The V end lost 2 bases, the J end lost 1 base, and 17 bases lay between the germline ends. Germline V gene lookup returns CDR1 MNHEY and CDR2 SVGAGI. As DNA, the CDR3 is TGTGCCAGCAGTTACGCCGCGGATTGGACGTTCCAAGAGACCCAGTACTTC. Amino acid sequence: CASSYAADWTFQETQYF.

There are a few counts of this clonotype. The chain uses TRBV29-1 and TRBJ2-7; a weak D match, TRBD2 (6 bases). Trimming removed 8 bases from V and 1 base from J, with 15 bases in between. The germline gives CDR1 SQVTM, CDR2 ANQGSEA. The CDR3 is made up of 13 amino acids. The CDR3 protein is CSYSEGQSYEQYF. The CDR3 nucleotides read TGCAGCTATTCGGAGGGCCAATCCTACGAGCAGTACTTC.

This clonotype was counted a few times. The chain couples TRBV10-3 to TRBJ2-7; 9 positions agree with TRBD1. V lost 9 bases, J lost 1 base, and 7 bases stayed unmatched. The germline V gene has CDR1 ENHRY and CDR2 SYGVKD. The CDR3 contains 14 residues. The CDR3 DNA sequence: TGTGCCATTTGGGACAGGGATTTATCCTACGAGCAGTACTTC. Its translation: CAIWDRDLSYEQYF.

This clonotype occurred a few times. The chain employs TRBV27 and TRBJ2-3; 12 nucleotides agree with TRBD1. Per germline, CDR1 MNHEY and CDR2 SMNVEV (reference sequence). V lost 7 bases to trimming and J lost 3 bases; unmatched junction nucleotides: 5. The length of the CDR3 is 15 residues. The CDR3 region is CASKGTGGATDTQYF. CDR3 coding DNA: TGTGCCAGCAAAGGGACAGGGGGCGCGACAGATACGCAGTATTTT.

The CDR3 is CSASLGREYEQYF. The CDR3 nucleotides are TGCAGCGCATCCCTAGGTCGGGAGTACGAGCAGTACTTC. This chain uses TRBV29-1 with TRBJ2-7, with D tentatively TRBD2 (6 bases). CDR1 is SQVTM, CDR2 ANQGSEA, per germline. V was trimmed by 7 bases and J by 4 bases, leaving 17 bases between them. The CDR3 is made up of 13 amino acids.

The chain joins TRBV6-2 or TRBV6-3 to TRBJ2-5; D is perhaps TRBD1 (6 bases). From germline, CDR1 is MNHEY and CDR2 SVGEGT. V shed 3 bases and J shed 5 bases, with 16 bases lying between them. The CDR3 runs 15 residues. In DNA form, the CDR3 reads TGTGCCAGCAGTTATAGGGGGAGTCGGCGGGAGACCCAGTACTTC. The encoded protein is CASSYRGSRRETQYF.

The chain is built from TRBV5-6 and TRBJ1-1; TRBD1 might be the D (5 bases). Germline CDR1 reads SGHDT; CDR2 reads YYEEEE. The ends were cut back, 3 bases at V and 0 bases at J, with 15 bases in the middle. The CDR3 contains 16 residues. In nucleotides, the CDR3 is TGTGCCAGCAGCTGGAGATATAACAGGTTGAACACTGAAGCTTTCTTT. Translating it yields CASSWRYNRLNTEAFF.